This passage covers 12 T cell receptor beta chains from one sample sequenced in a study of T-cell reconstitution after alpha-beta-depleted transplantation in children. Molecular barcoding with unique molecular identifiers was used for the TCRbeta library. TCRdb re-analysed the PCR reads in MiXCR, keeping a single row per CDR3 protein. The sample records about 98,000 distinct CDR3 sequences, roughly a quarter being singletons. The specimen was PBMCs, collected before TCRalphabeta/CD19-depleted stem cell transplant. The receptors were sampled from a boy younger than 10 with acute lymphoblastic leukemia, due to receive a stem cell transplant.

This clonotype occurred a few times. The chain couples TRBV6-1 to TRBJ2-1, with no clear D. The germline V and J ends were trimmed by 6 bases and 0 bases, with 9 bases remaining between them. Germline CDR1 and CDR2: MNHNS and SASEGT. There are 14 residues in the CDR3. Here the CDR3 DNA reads TGTGCCAGCAGCTCAGACAACTCCTACAATGAGCAGTTCTTC. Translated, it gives CASSSDNSYNEQFF.

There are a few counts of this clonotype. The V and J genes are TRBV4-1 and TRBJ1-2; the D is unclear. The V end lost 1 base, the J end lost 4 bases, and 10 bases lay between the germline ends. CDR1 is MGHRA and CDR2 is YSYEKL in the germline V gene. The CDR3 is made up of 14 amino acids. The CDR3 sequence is CASSQAPGGYGYTF. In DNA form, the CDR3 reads TGCGCCAGCAGCCAAGCTCCGGGCGGCTATGGCTACACCTTC.

CDR3 sequence: CSVRGDFDTQYF. CDR3 coding DNA: TGCAGCGTTAGAGGAGATTTTGATACGCAGTATTTT. V is TRBV29-1 and J is TRBJ2-3; no clear D. This CDR3 spans 12 amino acids. V shed 5 bases and J shed 6 bases, with 12 bases lying between them. From germline, CDR1 is SQVTM and CDR2 ANQGSEA.

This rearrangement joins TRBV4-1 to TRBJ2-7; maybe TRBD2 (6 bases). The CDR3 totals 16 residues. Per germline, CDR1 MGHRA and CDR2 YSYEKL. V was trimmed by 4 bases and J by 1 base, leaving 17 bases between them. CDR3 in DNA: TGCGCCAGCAGCCCTTGTGGGGGGAATGGATCCTACGAGCAGTACTTC. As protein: CASSPCGGNGSYEQYF.

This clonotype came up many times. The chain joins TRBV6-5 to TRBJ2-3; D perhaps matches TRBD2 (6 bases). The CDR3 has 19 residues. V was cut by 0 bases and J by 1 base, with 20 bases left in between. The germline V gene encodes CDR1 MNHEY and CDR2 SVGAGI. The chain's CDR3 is CASSYSMFPADYRTDTQYF. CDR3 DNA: TGTGCCAGCAGTTACTCGATGTTCCCAGCGGACTACCGCACAGATACGCAGTATTTT.

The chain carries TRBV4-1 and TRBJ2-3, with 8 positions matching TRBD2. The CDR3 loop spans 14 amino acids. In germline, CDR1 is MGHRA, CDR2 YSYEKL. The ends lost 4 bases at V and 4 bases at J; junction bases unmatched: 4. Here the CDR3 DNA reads TGCGCCAGCAGCCTACTAGCGGAGGCAGATACGCAGTATTTT. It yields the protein CASSLLAEADTQYF.

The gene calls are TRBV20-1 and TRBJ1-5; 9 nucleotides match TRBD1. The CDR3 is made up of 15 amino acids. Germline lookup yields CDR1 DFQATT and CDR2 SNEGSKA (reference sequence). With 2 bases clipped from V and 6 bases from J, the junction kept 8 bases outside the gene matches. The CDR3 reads CSARHRTGEGQPQHF. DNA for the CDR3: TGCAGTGCTAGACACAGGACAGGGGAGGGTCAGCCCCAGCATTTT.

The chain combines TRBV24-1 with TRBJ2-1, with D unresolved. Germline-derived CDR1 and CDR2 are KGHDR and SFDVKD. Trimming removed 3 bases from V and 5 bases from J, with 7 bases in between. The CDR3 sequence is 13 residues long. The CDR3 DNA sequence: TGTGCCACCAGTGATCAGGACCACAATGAGCAGTTCTTC. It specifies CATSDQDHNEQFF.

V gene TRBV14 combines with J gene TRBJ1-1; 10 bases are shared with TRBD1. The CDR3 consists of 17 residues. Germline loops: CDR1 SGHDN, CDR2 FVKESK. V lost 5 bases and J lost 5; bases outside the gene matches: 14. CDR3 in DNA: TGTGCCAGCAGCTTTTCTGGCGGGAGGACAGGGGGTACTGAAGCTTTCTTT. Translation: CASSFSGGRTGGTEAFF.

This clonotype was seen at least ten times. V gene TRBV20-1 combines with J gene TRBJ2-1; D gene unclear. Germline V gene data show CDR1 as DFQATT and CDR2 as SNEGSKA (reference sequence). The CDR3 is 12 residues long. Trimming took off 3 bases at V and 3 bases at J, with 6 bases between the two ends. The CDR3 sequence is CSASELYNEQFF. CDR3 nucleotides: TGCAGTGCTAGCGAGCTCTACAATGAGCAGTTCTTC.

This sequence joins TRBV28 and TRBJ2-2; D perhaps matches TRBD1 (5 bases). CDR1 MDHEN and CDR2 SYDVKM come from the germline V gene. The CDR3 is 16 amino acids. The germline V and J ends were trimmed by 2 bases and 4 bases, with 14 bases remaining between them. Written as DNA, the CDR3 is TGTGCCAGCAGTTTAGGGGCCAGAGCATCCACCGGGGAGCTGTTTTTT. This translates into CASSLGARASTGELFF. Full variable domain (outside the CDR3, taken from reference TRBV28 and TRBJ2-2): DVKVTQSSRYLVKRTGEKVFLECVQDMDHENMFWYRQDPGLGLRLIYFSYDVKMKEKGDIPEGYSVSREKKERFSLILESASTNQTSMYLCASSLGARASTGELFFGEGSRLTVL.

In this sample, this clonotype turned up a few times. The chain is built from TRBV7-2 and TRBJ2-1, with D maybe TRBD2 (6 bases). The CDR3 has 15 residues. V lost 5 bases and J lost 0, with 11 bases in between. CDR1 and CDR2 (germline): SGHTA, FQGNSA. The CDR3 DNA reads TGTGCCAGCAGCCAGCGGAGGGTCTCCTACAATGAGCAGTTCTTC. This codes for CASSQRRVSYNEQFF.